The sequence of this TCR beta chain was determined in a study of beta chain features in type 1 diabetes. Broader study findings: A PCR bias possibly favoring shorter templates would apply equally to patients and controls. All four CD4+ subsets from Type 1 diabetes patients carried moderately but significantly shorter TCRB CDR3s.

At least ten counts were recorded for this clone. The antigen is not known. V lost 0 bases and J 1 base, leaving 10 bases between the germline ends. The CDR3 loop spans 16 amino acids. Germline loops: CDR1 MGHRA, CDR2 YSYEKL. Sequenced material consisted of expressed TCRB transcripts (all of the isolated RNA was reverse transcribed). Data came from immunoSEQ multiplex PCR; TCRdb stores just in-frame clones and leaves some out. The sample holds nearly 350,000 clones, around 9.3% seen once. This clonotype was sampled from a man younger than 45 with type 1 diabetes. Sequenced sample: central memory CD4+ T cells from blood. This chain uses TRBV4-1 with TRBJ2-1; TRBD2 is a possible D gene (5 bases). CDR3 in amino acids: CASSQDPSMSYNEQFF. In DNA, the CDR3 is TGCGCCAGCAGCCAAGATCCTAGCATGTCCTACAATGAGCAGTTCTTC.